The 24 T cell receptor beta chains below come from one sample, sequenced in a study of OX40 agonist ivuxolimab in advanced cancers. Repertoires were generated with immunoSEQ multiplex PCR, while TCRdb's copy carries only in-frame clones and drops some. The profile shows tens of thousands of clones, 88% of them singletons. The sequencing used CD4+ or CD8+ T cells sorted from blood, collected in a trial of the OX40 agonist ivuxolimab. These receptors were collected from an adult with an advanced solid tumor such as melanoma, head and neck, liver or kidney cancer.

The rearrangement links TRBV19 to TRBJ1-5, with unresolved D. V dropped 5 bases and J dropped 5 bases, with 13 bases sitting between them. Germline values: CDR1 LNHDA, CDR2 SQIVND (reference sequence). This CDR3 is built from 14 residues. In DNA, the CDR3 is TGTGCCAGTAGTCTCTTCTCGGGAGATCAGCCCCAGCATTTT. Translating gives CASSLFSGDQPQHF.

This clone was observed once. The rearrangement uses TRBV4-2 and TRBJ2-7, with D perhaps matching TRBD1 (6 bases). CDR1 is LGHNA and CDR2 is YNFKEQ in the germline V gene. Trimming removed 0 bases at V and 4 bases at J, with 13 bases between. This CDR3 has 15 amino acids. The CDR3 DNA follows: TGTGCCAGCAGCCAAGATGTAGTAACAGGGTACGAGCAGTACTTC. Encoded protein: CASSQDVVTGYEQYF.

The CDR3 reads CASSLHQGPGETQYF. CDR3 DNA: TGTGCCAGCAGTTTACATCAGGGCCCGGGAGAGACCCAGTACTTC. This rearrangement joins TRBV28 to TRBJ2-5, with D possibly matching TRBD1 (5 bases). V gave up 2 bases and J gave up 4 bases, with 14 bases separating them. There are 15 residues in the CDR3. Germline lookup yields CDR1 MDHEN and CDR2 SYDVKM.

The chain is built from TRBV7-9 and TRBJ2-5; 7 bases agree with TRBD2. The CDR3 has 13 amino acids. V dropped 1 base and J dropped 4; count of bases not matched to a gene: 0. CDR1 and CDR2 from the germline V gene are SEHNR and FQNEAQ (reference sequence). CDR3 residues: CASSLGGGETQYF. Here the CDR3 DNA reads TGTGCCAGCAGCTTAGGGGGGGGAGAGACCCAGTACTTC.

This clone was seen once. CDR3 region: CASRSSGQGNSPLHF. CDR3 bases: TGTGCCAGCAGATCCTCGGGACAGGGGAACTCACCCCTCCACTTT. The chain employs TRBV28 and TRBJ1-6; TRBD1 aligns across 10 bases. Germline V gene lookup returns CDR1 MDHEN and CDR2 SYDVKM. The CDR3 consists of 15 residues. The V segment lost 6 bases and the J segment 10 bases; nucleotides outside the gene matches: 9.

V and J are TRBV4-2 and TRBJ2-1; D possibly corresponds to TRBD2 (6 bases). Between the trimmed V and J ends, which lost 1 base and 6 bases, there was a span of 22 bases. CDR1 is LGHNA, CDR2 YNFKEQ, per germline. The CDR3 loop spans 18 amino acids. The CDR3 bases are TGTGCCAGCAGCCAAGCTCCCGGGGACGGAGGGGCCCTCAATGAGCAGTTCTTC. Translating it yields CASSQAPGDGGALNEQFF.

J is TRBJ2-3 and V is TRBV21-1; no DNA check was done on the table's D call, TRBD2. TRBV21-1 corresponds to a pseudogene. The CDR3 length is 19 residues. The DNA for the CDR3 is TGTGCCAGCAGGCGACCCTTGAGGGAGGGCCTAAACGGCACAGATACGCAGTATTTT. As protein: CASRRPLREGLNGTDTQYF.

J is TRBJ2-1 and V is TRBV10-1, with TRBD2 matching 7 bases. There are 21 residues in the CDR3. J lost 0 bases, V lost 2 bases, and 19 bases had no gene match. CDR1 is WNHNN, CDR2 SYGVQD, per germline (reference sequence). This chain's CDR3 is CASSEIGLGTNAASSYNEQFF. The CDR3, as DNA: TGCGCCAGCAGTGAGATCGGACTTGGGACTAACGCCGCGAGCTCCTACAATGAGCAGTTCTTC.

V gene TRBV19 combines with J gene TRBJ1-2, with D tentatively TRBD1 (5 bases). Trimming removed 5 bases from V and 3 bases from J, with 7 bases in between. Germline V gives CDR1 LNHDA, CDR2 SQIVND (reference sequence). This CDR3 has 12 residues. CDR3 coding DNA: TGTGCCAGTAGTGTAGGGGACTATGGCTACACCTTC. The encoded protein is CASSVGDYGYTF. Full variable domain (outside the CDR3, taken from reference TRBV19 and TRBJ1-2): DGGITQSPKYLFRKEGQNVTLSCEQNLNHDAMYWYRQDPGQGLRLIYYSQIVNDFQKGDIAEGYSVSREKKESFPLTVTSAQKNPTAFYLCASSVGDYGYTFGSGTRLTVV.

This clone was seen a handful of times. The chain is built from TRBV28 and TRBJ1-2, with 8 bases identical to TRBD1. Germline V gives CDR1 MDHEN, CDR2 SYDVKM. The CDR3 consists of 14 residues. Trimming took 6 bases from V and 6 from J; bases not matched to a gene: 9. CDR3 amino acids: CASRVETGGHGYTF. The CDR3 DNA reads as TGTGCCAGCAGGGTCGAAACAGGGGGTCATGGCTACACCTTC.

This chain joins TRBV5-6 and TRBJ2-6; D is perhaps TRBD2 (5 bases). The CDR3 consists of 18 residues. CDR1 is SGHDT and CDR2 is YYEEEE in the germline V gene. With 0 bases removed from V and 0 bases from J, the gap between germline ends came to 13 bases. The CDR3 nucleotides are TGTGCCAGCAGCTTGGTGCAGGCCGGGAACTCTGGGGCCAACGTCCTGACTTTC. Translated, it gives CASSLVQAGNSGANVLTF.

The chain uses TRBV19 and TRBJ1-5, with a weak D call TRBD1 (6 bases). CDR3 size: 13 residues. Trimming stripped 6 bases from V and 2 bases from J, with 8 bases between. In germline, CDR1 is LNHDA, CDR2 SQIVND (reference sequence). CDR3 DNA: TGTGCCAGTAGCCGACAGGGCAATCAGCCCCAGCATTTT. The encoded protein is CASSRQGNQPQHF. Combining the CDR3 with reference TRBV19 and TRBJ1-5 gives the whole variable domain DGGITQSPKYLFRKEGQNVTLSCEQNLNHDAMYWYRQDPGQGLRLIYYSQIVNDFQKGDIAEGYSVSREKKESFPLTVTSAQKNPTAFYLCASSRQGNQPQHFGDGTRLSIL.

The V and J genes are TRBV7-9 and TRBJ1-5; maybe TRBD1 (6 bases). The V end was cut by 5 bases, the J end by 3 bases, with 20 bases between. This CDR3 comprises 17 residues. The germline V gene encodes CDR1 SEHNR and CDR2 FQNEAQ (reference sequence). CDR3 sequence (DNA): TGTGCCAGCAGCCCCGATCGGGGGGCAGGTAACAATCAGCCCCAGCATTTT. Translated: CASSPDRGAGNNQPQHF.

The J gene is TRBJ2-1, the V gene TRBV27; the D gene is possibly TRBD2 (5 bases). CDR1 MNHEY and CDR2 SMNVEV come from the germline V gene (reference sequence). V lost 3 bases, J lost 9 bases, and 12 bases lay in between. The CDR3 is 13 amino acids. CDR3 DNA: TGTGCCAGCAGTTTGACCTTAGAGGGTGAGCAGTTCTTC. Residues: CASSLTLEGEQFF.

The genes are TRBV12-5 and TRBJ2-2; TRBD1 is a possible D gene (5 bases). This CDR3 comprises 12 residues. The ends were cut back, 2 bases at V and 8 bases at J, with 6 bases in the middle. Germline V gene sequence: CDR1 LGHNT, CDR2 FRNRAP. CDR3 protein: CASGLHRGELFF. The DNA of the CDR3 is TGTGCTAGTGGTTTGCACAGGGGGGAGCTGTTTTTT.

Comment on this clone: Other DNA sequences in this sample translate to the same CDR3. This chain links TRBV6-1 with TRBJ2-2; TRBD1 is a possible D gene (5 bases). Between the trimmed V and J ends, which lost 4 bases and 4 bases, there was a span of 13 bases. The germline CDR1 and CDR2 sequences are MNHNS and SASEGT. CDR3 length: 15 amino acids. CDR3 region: CASSAPQGFTGELFF. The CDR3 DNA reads TGTGCCAGCAGTGCCCCTCAGGGTTTCACCGGGGAGCTGTTTTTT.

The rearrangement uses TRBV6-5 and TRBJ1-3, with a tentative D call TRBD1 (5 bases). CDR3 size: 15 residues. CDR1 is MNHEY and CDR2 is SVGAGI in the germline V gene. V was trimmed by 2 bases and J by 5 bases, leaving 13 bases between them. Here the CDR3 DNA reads TGTGCCAGCAGTTACAGTGGCAGGGAGCGAAACACCATATATTTT. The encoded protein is CASSYSGRERNTIYF.

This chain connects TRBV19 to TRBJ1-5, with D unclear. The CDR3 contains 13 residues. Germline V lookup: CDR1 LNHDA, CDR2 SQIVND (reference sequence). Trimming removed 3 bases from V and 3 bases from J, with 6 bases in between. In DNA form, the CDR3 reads TGTGCCAGTAGTATGCAGCTCAATCAGCCCCAGCATTTT. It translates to CASSMQLNQPQHF.

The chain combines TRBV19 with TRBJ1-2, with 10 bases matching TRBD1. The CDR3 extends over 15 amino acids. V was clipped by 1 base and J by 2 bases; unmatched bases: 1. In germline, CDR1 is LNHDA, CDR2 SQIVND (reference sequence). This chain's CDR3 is CASSIAGQGNYGYTF. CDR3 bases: TGTGCCAGTAGTATAGCGGGACAGGGGAACTATGGCTACACCTTC.

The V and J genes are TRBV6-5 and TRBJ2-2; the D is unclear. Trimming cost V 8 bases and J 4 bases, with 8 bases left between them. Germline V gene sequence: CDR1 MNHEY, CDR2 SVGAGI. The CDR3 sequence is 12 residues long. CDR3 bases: TGTGCCAGCTTACCGGGCACCGGGGAGCTGTTTTTT. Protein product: CASLPGTGELFF.

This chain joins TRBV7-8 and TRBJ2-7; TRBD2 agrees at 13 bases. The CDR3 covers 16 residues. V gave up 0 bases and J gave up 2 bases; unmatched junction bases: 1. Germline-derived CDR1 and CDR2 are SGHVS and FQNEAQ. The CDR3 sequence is CASSLAGLAGAYEQYF. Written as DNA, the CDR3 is TGTGCCAGCAGCTTAGCCGGACTAGCGGGAGCCTACGAGCAGTACTTC.

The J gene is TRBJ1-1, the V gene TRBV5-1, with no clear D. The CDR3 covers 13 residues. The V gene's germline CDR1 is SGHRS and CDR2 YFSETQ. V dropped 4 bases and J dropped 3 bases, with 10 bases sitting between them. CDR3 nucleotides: TGCGCCAGCAGCCGATATAGGGACACTGAAGCTTTCTTT. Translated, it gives CASSRYRDTEAFF.

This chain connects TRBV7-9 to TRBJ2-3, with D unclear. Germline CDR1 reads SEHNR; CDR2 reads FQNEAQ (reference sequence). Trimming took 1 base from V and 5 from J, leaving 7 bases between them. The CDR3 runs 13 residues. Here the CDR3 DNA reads TGTGCCAGCAGCTTAGATTGGGGAGATACGCAGTATTTT. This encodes CASSLDWGDTQYF.

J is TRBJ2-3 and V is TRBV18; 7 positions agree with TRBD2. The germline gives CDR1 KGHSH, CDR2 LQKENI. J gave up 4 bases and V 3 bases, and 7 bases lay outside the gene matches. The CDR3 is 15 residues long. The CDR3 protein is CASSPGTGGADTQYF. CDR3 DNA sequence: TGTGCCAGCTCACCGGGGACGGGAGGAGCAGATACGCAGTATTTT.